This T cell receptor beta chain is from a study of T cells in Graves' hyperthyroidism and ophthalmopathy. TCR beta CDR3 sequences were amplified from RNA transcripts. With the HTBI primer set, the TCR CDR3 went through a first round of RT-PCR. MiXCR was run by TCRdb on the multiplex PCR reads, yielding one entry per CDR3 protein. The profile shows approximately 620,000 distinct CDR3 sequences, approximately 13% of them singletons. At least ten counts were recorded for this clonotype. Germline CDR1 is SGHAT and CDR2 is FQNNGV. V was shortened by 1 base and J by 7 bases, with 9 bases between the two germline ends. CDR3 length: 13 amino acids.

This TCR came from a woman between 25 and 40 years old with Graves' hyperthyroidism that later progressed to Graves' ophthalmopathy. The chain links TRBV11-2 to TRBJ2-3; D is uncertain. Source material: blood. As DNA, the CDR3 is TGTGCCAGCAGCTTAGTTCAGGTTAATACGCAGTATTTT. Translated, it gives CASSLVQVNTQYF.